The T cell receptor (beta chain) under discussion was sequenced for a study of shared T cell receptors in the human thymus. This clone came up once. The protocol was immunoSEQ multiplex PCR, while the TCRdb copy is restricted to in-frame clones and leaves out a portion. Of some 720,000 clones detected, 70% to 90% appear once; the ten largest clones hold about 0.01%. The V end lost 0 bases, the J end lost 5 bases, and 20 bases lay between the germline ends. Looked up from germline, CDR1 is SGHRS and CDR2 is YFSETQ. The CDR3 spans 17 residues. The same data also went into a second study, on human thymus T cells. That paper notes: Healthy Finnish infants undergoing corrective surgery for congenital heart defects were used as donors. Resections from corrective heart surgery provided thymus tissue. Both thymic and peripheral blood repertoires showed apparently biased V and J usage. In unrelated individuals, thymic repertoires overlapped highly, according to related research.

The V call is TRBV5-1, the J call TRBJ2-5; D is possibly TRBD1 (7 bases). The sequenced sample was thymocytes. The origin of this receptor is a boy in the first two years of life with a congenital heart defect. In DNA, the CDR3 is TGCGCCAGCAGCTTGGTCGCCGGGACAGAGGGGGGCGAGACCCAGTACTTC. It encodes CASSLVAGTEGGETQYF.